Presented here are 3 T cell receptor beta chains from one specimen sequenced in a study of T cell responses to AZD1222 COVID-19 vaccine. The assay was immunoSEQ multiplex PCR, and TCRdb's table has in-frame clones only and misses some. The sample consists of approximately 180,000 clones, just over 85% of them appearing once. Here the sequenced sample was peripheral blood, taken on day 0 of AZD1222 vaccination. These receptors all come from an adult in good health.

CDR3 sequence reads: CASSFYPAAGGEKLFF. The CDR3 nucleotides are TGTGCCAGCAGCTTTTACCCGGCGGCAGGGGGTGAAAAACTGTTTTTT. The V and J genes are TRBV7-2 and TRBJ1-4; 7 bases fit TRBD1. The CDR3 runs 16 residues. The V gene end was trimmed by 3 bases and the J gene end by 7 bases; junction bases not matched to a gene: 11. Looked up from germline, CDR1 is SGHTA and CDR2 is FQGNSA.

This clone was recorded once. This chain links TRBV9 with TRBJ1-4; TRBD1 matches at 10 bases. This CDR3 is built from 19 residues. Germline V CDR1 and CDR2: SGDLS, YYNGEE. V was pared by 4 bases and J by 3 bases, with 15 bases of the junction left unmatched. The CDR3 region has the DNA TGTGCCAGCAGCCCTAGCGGTGACAGGGGGCGGGTAGCTAATGAAAAACTGTTTTTT. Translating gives CASSPSGDRGRVANEKLFF. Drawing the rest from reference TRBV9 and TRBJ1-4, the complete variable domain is DSGVTQTPKHLITATGQRVTLRCSPRSGDLSVYWYQQSLDQGLQFLIQYYNGEERAKGNILERFSAQQFPDLHSELNLSSLELGDSALYFCASSPSGDRGRVANEKLFFGSGTQLSVL.

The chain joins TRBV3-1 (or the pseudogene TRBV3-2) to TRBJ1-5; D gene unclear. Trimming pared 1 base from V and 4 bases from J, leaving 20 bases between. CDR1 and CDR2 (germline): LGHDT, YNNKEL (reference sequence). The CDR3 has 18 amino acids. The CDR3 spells CASSQGSLGLGGNQPQHF. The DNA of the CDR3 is TGTGCCAGCAGCCAAGGTTCTTTGGGATTAGGTGGGAATCAGCCCCAGCATTTT.